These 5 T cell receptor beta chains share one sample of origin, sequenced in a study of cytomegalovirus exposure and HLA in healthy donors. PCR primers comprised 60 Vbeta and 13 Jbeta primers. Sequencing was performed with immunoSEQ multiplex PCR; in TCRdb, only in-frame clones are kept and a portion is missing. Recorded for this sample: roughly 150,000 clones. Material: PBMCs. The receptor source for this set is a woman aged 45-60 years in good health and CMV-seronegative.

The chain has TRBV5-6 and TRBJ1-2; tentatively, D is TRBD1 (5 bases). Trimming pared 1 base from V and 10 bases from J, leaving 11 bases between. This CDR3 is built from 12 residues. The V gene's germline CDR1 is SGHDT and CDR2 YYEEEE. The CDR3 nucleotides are TGTGCCAGCAGCTTGTCAGGGCCCCTCTACACCTTC. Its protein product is CASSLSGPLYTF. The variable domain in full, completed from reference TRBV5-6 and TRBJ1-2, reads DAGVTQSPTHLIKTRGQQVTLRCSPKSGHDTVSWYQQALGQGPQFIFQYYEEEERQRGNFPDRFSGHQFPNYSSELNVNALLLGDSALYLCASSLSGPLYTFGSGTRLTVV.

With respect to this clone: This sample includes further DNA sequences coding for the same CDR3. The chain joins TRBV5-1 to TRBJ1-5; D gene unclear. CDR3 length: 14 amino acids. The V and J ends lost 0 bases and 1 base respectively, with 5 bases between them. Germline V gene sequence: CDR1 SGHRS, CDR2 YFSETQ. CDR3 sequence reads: CASSLGASNQPQHF. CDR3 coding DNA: TGCGCCAGCAGCTTGGGGGCCAGCAATCAGCCCCAGCATTTT.

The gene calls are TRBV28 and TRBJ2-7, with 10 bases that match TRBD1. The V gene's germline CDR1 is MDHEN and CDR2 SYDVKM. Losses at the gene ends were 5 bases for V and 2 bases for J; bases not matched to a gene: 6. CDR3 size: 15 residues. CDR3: CASSTWTGGAYEQYF. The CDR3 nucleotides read TGTGCCAGCAGTACATGGACAGGGGGTGCCTACGAGCAGTACTTC.

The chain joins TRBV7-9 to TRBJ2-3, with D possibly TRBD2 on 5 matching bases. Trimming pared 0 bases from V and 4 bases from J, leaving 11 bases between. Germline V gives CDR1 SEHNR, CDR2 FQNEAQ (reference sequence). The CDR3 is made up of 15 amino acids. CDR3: CASSLARARADTQYF. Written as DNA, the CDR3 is TGTGCCAGCAGCTTAGCGCGGGCTAGAGCAGATACGCAGTATTTT. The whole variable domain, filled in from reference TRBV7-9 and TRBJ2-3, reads DTGVSQNPRHKITKRGQNVTFRCDPISEHNRLYWYRQTLGQGPEFLTYFQNEAQLEKSRLLSDRFSAERPKGSFSTLEIQRTEQGDSAMYLCASSLARARADTQYFGPGTRLTVL.

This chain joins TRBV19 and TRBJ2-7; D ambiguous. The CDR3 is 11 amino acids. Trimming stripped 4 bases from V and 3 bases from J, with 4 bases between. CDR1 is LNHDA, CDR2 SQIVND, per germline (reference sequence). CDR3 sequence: CASSNSYEQYF. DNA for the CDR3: TGTGCCAGTAGTAACAGCTACGAGCAGTACTTC.